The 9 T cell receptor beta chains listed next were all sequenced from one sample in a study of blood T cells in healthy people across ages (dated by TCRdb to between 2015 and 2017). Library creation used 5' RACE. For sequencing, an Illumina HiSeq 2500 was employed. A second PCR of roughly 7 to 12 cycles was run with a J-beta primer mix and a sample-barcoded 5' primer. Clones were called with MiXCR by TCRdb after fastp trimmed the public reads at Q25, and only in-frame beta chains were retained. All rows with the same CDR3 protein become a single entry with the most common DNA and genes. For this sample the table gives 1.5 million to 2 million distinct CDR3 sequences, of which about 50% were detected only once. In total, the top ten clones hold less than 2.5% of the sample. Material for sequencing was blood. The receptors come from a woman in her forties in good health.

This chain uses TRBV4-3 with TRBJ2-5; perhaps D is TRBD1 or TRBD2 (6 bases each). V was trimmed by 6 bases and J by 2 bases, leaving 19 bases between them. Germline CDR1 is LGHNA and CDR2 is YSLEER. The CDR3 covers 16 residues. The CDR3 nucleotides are TGCGCCAGCAGTCCCTCGCTGGGGGGCGCACAAGAGACCCAGTACTTC. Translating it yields CASSPSLGGAQETQYF.

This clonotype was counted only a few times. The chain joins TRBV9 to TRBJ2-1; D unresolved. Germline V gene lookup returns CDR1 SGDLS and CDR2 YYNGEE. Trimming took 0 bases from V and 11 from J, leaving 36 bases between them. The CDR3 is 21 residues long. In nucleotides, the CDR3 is TGTGCCAGCAGCGTAGGATCGGGCGGAGAATCATTACGGCCTACAACAATCCAGCAGTTCTTC. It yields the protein CASSVGSGGESLRPTTIQQFF.

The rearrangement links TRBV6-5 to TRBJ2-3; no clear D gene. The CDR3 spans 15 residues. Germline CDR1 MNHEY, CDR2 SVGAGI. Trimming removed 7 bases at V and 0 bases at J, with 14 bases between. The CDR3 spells CASTPWSPSTDTQYF. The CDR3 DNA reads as TGTGCCAGCACCCCGTGGAGCCCTAGCACAGATACGCAGTATTTT.

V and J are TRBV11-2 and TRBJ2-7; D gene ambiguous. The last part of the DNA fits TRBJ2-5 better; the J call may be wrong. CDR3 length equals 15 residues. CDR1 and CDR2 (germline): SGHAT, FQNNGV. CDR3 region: CASSLEGYTVGTQYF. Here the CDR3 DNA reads TGTGCCAGCAGCTTAGAGGGGTATACGGTCGGGACCCAGTACTTC.

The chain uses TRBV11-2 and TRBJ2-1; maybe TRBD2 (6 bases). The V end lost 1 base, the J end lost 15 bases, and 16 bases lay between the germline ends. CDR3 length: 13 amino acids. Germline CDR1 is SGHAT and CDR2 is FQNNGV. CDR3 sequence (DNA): TGTGCCAGCAGCTTAGCCTCGGGGGACCGTCCGTTCTTC. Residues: CASSLASGDRPFF.

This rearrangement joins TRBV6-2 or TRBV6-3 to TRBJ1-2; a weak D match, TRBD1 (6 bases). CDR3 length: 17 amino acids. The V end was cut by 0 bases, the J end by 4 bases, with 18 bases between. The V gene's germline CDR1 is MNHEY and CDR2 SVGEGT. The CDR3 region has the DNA TGTGCCAGCAGTTACTCGGGACACCTCCTTCGAGGCTATGGCTACACCTTC. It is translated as CASSYSGHLLRGYGYTF.

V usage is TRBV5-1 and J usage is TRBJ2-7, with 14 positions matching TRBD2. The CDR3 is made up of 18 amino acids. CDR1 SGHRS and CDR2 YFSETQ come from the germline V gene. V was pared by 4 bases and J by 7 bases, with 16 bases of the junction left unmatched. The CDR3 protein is CASSQATSGGAVYNEQYF. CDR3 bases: TGCGCCAGCAGCCAGGCGACTAGCGGGGGGGCCGTCTACAATGAGCAGTACTTC.

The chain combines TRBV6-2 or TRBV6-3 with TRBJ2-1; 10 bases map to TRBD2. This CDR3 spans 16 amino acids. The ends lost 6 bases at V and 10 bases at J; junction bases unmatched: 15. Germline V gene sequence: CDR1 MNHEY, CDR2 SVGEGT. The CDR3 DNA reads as TGTGCCAGCAGGAAACTAGCGGGGACGAAAGTAAACGAGCAGTTCTTC. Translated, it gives CASRKLAGTKVNEQFF.

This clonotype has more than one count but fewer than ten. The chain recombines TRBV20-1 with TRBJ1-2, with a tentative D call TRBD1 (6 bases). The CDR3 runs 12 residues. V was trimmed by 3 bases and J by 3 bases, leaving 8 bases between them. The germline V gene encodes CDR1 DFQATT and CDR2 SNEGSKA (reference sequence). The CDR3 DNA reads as TGCAGTGCTAGTGGGGGGCACTATGGCTACACCTTC. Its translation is CSASGGHYGYTF.